A single sample gave rise to the 11 T cell receptor beta chains below, sequenced in a study of response to subunit inactivated influenza vaccine. TCRdb used MiXCR to reprocess the RT-PCR reads, holding one entry per CDR3 protein. The data contain 550,000 to 600,000 distinct CDR3 sequences, 12% of them singletons. The sample in question was PBMCs from blood, obtained on the day of vaccination. The receptor set was obtained from a man over 45 who received an inactivated influenza vaccine.

The genes are TRBV15 and TRBJ2-1; 9 nucleotides match TRBD1. Germline loops: CDR1 LNHNV, CDR2 YYDKDF (reference sequence). Germline trimming cut 1 base from V and 4 bases from J; bases unmatched to any gene: 2. The CDR3 extends over 15 amino acids. The CDR3 here is CATSRGQGDYNEQFF. DNA of the CDR3: TGTGCCACCAGCAGAGGACAGGGGGATTACAATGAGCAGTTCTTC.

The chain recombines TRBV11-2 with TRBJ2-7; D possibly corresponds to TRBD1 (7 bases). Germline lookup yields CDR1 SGHAT and CDR2 FQNNGV. The CDR3 spans 17 residues. V was cut by 5 bases and J by 4 bases, with 24 bases left in between. The CDR3 sequence is CASSPSFVGGGAYEQYF. The CDR3 DNA sequence: TGTGCCAGCAGCCCCAGCTTTGTTGGAGGGGGCGCGTACGAGCAGTACTTC.

This clonotype was found a few times. The chain's CDR3 is CSVAGFGEQFF. CDR3 DNA sequence: TGCAGCGTTGCAGGGTTTGGTGAGCAGTTCTTC. The J gene is TRBJ2-1, the V gene TRBV29-1; D is perhaps TRBD1 (5 bases). This CDR3 contains 11 residues. Germline V gene sequence: CDR1 SQVTM, CDR2 ANQGSEA. The germline V and J ends were trimmed by 4 bases and 9 bases, with 10 bases remaining between them.

The chain uses TRBV7-9 and TRBJ1-4; D unclear. V was trimmed by 4 bases and J by 8 bases, leaving 11 bases between them. The CDR3 loop spans 13 amino acids. Germline CDR1 SEHNR, CDR2 FQNEAQ (reference sequence). CDR3 sequence reads: CASSYREPEKLFF. The DNA of the CDR3 is TGTGCCAGCAGCTACCGGGAGCCAGAAAAACTGTTTTTT.

This chain uses TRBV7-2 with TRBJ1-5; possibly TRBD1 for D (5 bases). The V gene's germline CDR1 is SGHTA and CDR2 FQGNSA. V was shortened by 6 bases and J by 6 bases, with 9 bases between the two germline ends. The CDR3 consists of 12 residues. The CDR3 coding sequence is TGTGCCAGCAGTCCAGGGTTTCAGCCCCAGCATTTT. Translation gives CASSPGFQPQHF.

This clonotype was seen a handful of times. This rearrangement joins TRBV24-1 to TRBJ2-1; TRBD1 matches 7 bases. The V and J ends lost 4 bases and 3 bases, in that order; junction bases with no gene match: 5. Germline V gene data show CDR1 as KGHDR and CDR2 as SFDVKD. The CDR3 extends over 15 amino acids. Here the CDR3 DNA reads TGTGCCACCAGTGAAGGCTCAGGGGGCTACAATGAGCAGTTCTTC. Amino acid sequence: CATSEGSGGYNEQFF.

This clonotype was detected only a few times. V and J are TRBV7-9 and TRBJ2-5; tentative D call: TRBD2 (6 bases). Trimming took off 1 base at V and 0 bases at J, with 9 bases between the two ends. CDR3 size: 15 residues. Per germline, CDR1 SEHNR and CDR2 FQNEAQ (reference sequence). CDR3 loop: CASSLVAENQETQYF. CDR3 DNA: TGTGCCAGCAGCTTAGTAGCGGAGAACCAAGAGACCCAGTACTTC.

There are many counts of this clonotype. This chain joins TRBV5-1 and TRBJ2-7; the match to TRBD2 covers 8 bases. This CDR3 spans 14 amino acids. J lost 8 bases, V lost 4 bases, and 11 bases had no gene match. From germline, CDR1 is SGHRS and CDR2 YFSETQ. CDR3 bases: TGCGCCAGCAGCGAACTAGCGGTCCCACGTCAGCAGTACTTC. Its translation is CASSELAVPRQQYF.

This chain links TRBV5-1 with TRBJ2-3, with 7 bases fitting TRBD1. J was trimmed by 4 bases and V by 0 bases; bases with no gene match: 8. Germline-derived CDR1 and CDR2 are SGHRS and YFSETQ. CDR3 length equals 16 residues. This CDR3 is CASSLGQGDKSDTQYF. As DNA, the CDR3 is TGCGCCAGCAGCTTGGGTCAGGGGGATAAATCAGATACGCAGTATTTT. Full variable domain (missing parts from reference TRBV5-1 and TRBJ2-3): KAGVTQTPRYLIKTRGQQVTLSCSPISGHRSVSWYQQTPGQGLQFLFEYFSETQRNKGNFPGRFSGRQFSNSRSEMNVSTLELGDSALYLCASSLGQGDKSDTQYFGPGTRLTVL.

V is TRBV12-3 or TRBV12-4 and J is TRBJ1-2; 10 bases line up with TRBD1. This CDR3 contains 15 residues. The ends lost 5 bases at V and 8 bases at J; junction bases unmatched: 11. The CDR3 sequence is CASSLGPGQGTGYTF. In DNA, the CDR3 is TGTGCCAGCAGTCTCGGCCCGGGACAGGGGACGGGCTACACCTTC.

This clonotype was found a few times. The chain combines TRBV12-3 or TRBV12-4 with TRBJ2-3; 7 bases align to TRBD2. The CDR3 sequence is 17 residues long. V dropped 5 bases and J dropped 0; count of bases not matched to a gene: 11. The CDR3 loop reads CASSLTNGLGSTDTQYF. The CDR3 coding sequence is TGTGCCAGCAGTCTCACCAACGGACTAGGAAGCACAGATACGCAGTATTTT.